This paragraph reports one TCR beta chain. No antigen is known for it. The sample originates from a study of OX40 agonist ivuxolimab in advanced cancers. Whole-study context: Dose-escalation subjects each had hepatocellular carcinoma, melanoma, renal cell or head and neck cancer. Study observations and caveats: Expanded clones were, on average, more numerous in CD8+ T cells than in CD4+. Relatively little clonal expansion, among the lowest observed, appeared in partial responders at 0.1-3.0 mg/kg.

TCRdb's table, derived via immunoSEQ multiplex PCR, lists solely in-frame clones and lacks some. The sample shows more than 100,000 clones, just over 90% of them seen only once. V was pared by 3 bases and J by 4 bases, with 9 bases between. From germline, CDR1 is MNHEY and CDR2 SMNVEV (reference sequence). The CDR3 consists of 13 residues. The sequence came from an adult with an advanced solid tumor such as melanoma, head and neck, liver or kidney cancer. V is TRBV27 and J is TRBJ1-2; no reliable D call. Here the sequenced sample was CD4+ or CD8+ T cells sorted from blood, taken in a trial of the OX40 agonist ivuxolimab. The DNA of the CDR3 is TGTGCCAGCAGTTTGGAAGGGCGCTATGGCTACACCTTC. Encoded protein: CASSLEGRYGYTF.